A selection of T cell receptor beta chains follows, all from one sample in a study of blood T cell repertoires in COVID-19. Some clones are missing from TCRdb's copy, which holds only in-frame ones; the method was immunoSEQ multiplex PCR. The repertoire holds more than 25,000 clones, with roughly 90% as singletons. The specimen sequenced was peripheral blood. The receptors were sampled from a man in his fifties or sixties with active COVID-19. Both conserved end residues are part of each CDR3. The D gene is left open where the match is weak. Part of the rows lack a size; the others show once, few, many or a class for expanded clones.

v_gene: TRBV11-2; abundance: -; d_gene: TRBD2; j_gene: TRBJ2-1; CDR3aa: CASSLRWTRGHEQFF; CDR3nt: TGTGCCAGCAGCTTACGATGGACTAGGGGCCATGAGCAGTTCTTC
v_gene: TRBV6-5; abundance: -; d_gene: -; j_gene: TRBJ1-4; CDR3aa: CASSPSTGSNEKLFF; CDR3nt: TGTGCCAGCAGTCCCTCGACCGGGTCCAATGAAAAACTGTTTTTT
v_gene: TRBV5-8; abundance: -; d_gene: TRBD1; j_gene: TRBJ2-7; CDR3aa: CASSLGTGESHEQYF; CDR3nt: TGTGCCAGCAGCTTAGGGACAGGGGAGTCCCACGAGCAGTACTTC
v_gene: TRBV28; abundance: -; d_gene: TRBD1; j_gene: TRBJ1-2; CDR3aa: CASRPGDRPYGYTF; CDR3nt: TGTGCCAGCAGGCCCGGGGACAGACCGTATGGCTACACCTTC
v_gene: TRBV5-6; abundance: -; d_gene: TRBD1; j_gene: TRBJ2-5; CDR3aa: CASSGTGAEETQYF; CDR3nt: TGTGCCAGCAGCGGAACAGGGGCGGAGGAGACCCAGTACTTC
v_gene: TRBV3-1/TRBV3-2; abundance: -; d_gene: -; j_gene: TRBJ1-1; CDR3aa: CASRAGGGTEAFF; CDR3nt: TGTGCCAGCAGGGCCGGGGGGGGCACTGAAGCTTTCTTT
v_gene: TRBV9; abundance: -; d_gene: -; j_gene: TRBJ2-3; CDR3aa: CASSVVTASTDTQYF; CDR3nt: TGTGCCAGCAGCGTAGTAACAGCTAGCACAGATACGCAGTATTTT
v_gene: TRBV28; abundance: -; d_gene: TRBD2; j_gene: TRBJ2-7; CDR3aa: CASMVQRGGNEQYF; CDR3nt: TGTGCCAGCATGGTGCAACGGGGGGGCAACGAGCAGTACTTC
v_gene: TRBV10-3; abundance: once; d_gene: -; j_gene: TRBJ1-6; CDR3aa: CAISQTGDYNSPLHF; CDR3nt: TGTGCCATCAGTCAGACAGGCGATTATAATTCACCCCTCCACTTT
v_gene: TRBV2; abundance: once; d_gene: TRBD1; j_gene: TRBJ1-1; CDR3aa: CASIKQGLGTEAFF; CDR3nt: TGTGCCAGCATTAAACAGGGGTTAGGGACTGAAGCTTTCTTT